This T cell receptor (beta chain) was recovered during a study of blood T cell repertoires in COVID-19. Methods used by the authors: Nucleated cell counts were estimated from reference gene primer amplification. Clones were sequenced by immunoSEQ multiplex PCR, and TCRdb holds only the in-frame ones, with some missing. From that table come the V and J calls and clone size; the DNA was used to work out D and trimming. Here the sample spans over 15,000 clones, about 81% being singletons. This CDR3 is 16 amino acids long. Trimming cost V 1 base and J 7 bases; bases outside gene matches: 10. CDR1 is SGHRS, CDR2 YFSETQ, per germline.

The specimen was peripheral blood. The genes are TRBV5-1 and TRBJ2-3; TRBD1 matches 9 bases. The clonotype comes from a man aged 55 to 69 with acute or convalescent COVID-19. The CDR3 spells CASSLRSGQGPYTQYF. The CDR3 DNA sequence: TGCGCCAGCAGCTTGAGGTCCGGACAGGGGCCCTATACGCAGTATTTT. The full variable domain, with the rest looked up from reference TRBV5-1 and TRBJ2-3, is KAGVTQTPRYLIKTRGQQVTLSCSPISGHRSVSWYQQTPGQGLQFLFEYFSETQRNKGNFPGRFSGRQFSNSRSEMNVSTLELGDSALYLCASSLRSGQGPYTQYFGPGTRLTVL.